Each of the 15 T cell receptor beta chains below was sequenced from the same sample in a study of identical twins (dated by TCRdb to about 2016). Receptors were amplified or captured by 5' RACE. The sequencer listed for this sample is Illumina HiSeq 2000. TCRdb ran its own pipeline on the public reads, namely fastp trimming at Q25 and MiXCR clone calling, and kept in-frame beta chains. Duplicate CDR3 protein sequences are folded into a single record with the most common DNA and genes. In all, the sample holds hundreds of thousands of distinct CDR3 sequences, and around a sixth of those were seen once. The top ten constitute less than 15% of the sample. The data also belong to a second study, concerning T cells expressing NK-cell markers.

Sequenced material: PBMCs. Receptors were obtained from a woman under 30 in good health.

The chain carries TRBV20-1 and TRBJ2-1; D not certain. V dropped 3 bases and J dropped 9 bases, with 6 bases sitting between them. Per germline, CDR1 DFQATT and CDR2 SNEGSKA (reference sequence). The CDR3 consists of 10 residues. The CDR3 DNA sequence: TGCAGTGCTAGGGAGACTGAGCAGTTCTTC. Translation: CSARETEQFF.

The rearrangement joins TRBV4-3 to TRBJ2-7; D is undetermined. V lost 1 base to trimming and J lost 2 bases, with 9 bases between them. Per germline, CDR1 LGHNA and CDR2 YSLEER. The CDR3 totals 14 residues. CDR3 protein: CASSQVDGAYEQYF. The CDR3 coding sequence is TGCGCCAGCAGCCAAGTAGACGGAGCCTACGAGCAGTACTTC.

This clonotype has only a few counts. The CDR3 protein is CAIRDGQLQETQYF. The CDR3, as DNA: TGTGCCATCAGAGACGGACAGCTTCAAGAGACCCAGTACTTC. The rearrangement uses TRBV10-3 and TRBJ2-5, with D perhaps TRBD1 (6 bases). The ends were cut back, 6 bases at V and 2 bases at J, with 13 bases in the middle. From germline, CDR1 is ENHRY and CDR2 SYGVKD. This CDR3 contains 14 residues.

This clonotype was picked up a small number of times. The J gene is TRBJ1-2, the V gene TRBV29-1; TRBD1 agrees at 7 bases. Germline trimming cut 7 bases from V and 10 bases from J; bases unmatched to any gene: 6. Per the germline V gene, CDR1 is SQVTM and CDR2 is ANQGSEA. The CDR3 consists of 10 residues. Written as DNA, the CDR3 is TGCAGCGCCGGACAGGCCCCCTACACCTTC. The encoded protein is CSAGQAPYTF.

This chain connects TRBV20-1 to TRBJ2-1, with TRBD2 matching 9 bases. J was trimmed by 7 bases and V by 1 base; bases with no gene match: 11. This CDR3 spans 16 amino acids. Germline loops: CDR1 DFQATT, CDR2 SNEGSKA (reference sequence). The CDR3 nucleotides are TGCAGTGCTAGAGGCTCTAGTCTAGCGGGGTTTAATGAGCAGTTCTTC. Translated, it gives CSARGSSLAGFNEQFF.

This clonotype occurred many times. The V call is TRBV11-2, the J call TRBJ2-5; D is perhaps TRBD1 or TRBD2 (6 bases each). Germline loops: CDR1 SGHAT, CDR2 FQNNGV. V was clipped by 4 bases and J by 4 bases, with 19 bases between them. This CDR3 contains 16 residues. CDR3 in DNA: TGTGCCAGCAGCTCCAATCTTAAGGGGGGAGGAGAGACCCAGTACTTC. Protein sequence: CASSSNLKGGGETQYF.

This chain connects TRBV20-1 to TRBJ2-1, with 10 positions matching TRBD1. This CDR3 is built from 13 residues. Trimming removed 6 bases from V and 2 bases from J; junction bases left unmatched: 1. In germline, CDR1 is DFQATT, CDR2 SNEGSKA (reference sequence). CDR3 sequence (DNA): TGCAGTGCGGGACAGGGGACCTACAATGAGCAGTTCTTC. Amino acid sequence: CSAGQGTYNEQFF.

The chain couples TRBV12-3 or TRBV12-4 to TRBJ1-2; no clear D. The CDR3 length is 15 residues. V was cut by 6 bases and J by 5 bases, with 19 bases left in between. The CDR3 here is CASRDGLNPSYGYTF. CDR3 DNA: TGTGCCAGCAGGGACGGTTTGAACCCTTCTTATGGCTACACCTTC.

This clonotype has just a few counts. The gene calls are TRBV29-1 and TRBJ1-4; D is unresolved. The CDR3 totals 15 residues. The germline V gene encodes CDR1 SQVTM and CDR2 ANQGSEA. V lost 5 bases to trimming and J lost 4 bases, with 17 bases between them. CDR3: CSVPGSYKGNEKLFF. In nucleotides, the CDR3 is TGCAGCGTTCCCGGTAGTTACAAGGGTAATGAAAAACTGTTTTTT.

The CDR3 spells CAWSRPGGGITEAFF. The CDR3 coding sequence is TGTGCCTGGAGCAGACCGGGAGGAGGGATCACTGAAGCTTTCTTT. V gene TRBV30 combines with J gene TRBJ1-1; D remains ambiguous. The CDR3 consists of 15 residues. The germline gives CDR1 GTSNPN, CDR2 SVGIG (reference sequence). The V end lost 3 bases, the J end lost 4 bases, and 18 bases lay between the germline ends.

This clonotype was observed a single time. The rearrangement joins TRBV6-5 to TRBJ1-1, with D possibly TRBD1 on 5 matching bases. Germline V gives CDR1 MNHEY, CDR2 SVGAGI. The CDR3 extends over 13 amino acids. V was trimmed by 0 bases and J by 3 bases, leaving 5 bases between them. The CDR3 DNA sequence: TGTGCCAGCAGTTACTCGACAGACACTGAAGCTTTCTTT. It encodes CASSYSTDTEAFF.

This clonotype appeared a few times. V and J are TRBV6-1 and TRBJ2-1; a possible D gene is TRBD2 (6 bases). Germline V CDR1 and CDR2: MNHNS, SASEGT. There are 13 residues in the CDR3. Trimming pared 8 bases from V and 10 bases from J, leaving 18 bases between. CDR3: CASRTTGSKEQFF. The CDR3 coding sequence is TGTGCCAGCCGAACAACCGGGAGCAAGGAGCAGTTCTTC.

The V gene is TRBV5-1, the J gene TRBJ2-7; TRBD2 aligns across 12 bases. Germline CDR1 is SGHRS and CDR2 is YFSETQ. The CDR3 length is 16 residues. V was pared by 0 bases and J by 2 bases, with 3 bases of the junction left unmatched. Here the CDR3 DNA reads TGCGCCAGCAGCTTGGAGCCTAGCGGGAGGGCCTACGAGCAGTACTTC. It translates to CASSLEPSGRAYEQYF. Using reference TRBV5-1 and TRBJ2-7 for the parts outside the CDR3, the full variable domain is KAGVTQTPRYLIKTRGQQVTLSCSPISGHRSVSWYQQTPGQGLQFLFEYFSETQRNKGNFPGRFSGRQFSNSRSEMNVSTLELGDSALYLCASSLEPSGRAYEQYFGPGTRLTVT.

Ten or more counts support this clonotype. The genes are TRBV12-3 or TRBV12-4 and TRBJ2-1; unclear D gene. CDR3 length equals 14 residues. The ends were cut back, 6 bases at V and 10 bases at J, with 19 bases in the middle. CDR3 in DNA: TGTGCCAGCAGCCCCACCCTCGATTGGGTGGAGCAGTTCTTC. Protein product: CASSPTLDWVEQFF.

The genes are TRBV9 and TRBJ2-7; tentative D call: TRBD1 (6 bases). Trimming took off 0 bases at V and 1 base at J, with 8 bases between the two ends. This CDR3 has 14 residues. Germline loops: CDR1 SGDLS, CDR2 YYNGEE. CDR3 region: CASSVVGQSYEQYF. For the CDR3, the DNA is TGTGCCAGCAGCGTAGTTGGACAGTCCTACGAGCAGTACTTC.